The next 21 T cell receptor beta chains were all read from a single sample in a study of shared clonotypes between healthy human individuals. Clones were sequenced by immunoSEQ multiplex PCR, and TCRdb holds only the in-frame ones, with some missing. The table has over a million clones, around three quarters seen once; the top ten hold around 0.61%. The sample comprised memory CD4+ T cells from PBMCs. Subset described: CD45RA-negative fraction. The receptors originated from a man aged 18 to 30 in good health. Some clones in this sample may be carry-over from other donors' samples.

To note about this clone: A read error may be the cause here, since a much bigger clone is one base away. Within the sample, other DNA sequences also encode this same CDR3. The V call is TRBV5-8, the J call TRBJ1-1, with D possibly being TRBD1 (5 bases). The length of the CDR3 is 12 residues. From germline, CDR1 is SGHTS and CDR2 YDEGEE. The CDR3 here is CASTGDGTEAFF. In DNA form, the CDR3 reads TGTGCCAGCACCGGGGACGGCACTGAGGCTTTCTTT.

The chain is built from TRBV19 and TRBJ1-1; D remains unclear. Trimming removed 5 bases at V and 11 bases at J, with 21 bases between. This CDR3 contains 14 residues. The V gene's germline CDR1 is LNHDA and CDR2 SQIVND (reference sequence). The CDR3: CASSLYTDALGAFF. The DNA of the CDR3 is TGTGCCAGTAGTCTTTATACAGACGCTCTGGGGGCTTTCTTT.

The rearrangement links TRBV7-7 to TRBJ2-5; TRBD1 matches 10 bases. Germline CDR1 and CDR2: SSHAT and FNYEAQ (reference sequence). V was pared by 5 bases and J by 4 bases, with 13 bases of the junction left unmatched. There are 17 residues in the CDR3. The CDR3 nucleotides read TGTGCCAGCAGCCCGGGACAGGGGAAGATGGGTGGAGAGACCCAGTACTTC. This codes for CASSPGQGKMGGETQYF.

This chain uses TRBV28 with TRBJ2-1; no definite D call. Trimming shortened V by 1 base and J by 7 bases, and 8 bases separated the two germline ends. CDR3 length: 13 residues. Germline V lookup: CDR1 MDHEN, CDR2 SYDVKM. The CDR3 region is CASSLFGENEQFF. The CDR3 coding sequence is TGTGCCAGCAGTTTATTTGGCGAGAATGAGCAGTTCTTC.

The gene calls are TRBV2 and TRBJ1-2, with no clear D. The ends were cut back, 5 bases at V and 5 bases at J, with 12 bases in the middle. The CDR3 totals 13 residues. Germline lookup yields CDR1 SNHLY and CDR2 FYNNEI. The CDR3 DNA reads TGTGCCAGCAGTATGGACCCCACATATGGCTACACCTTC. This translates into CASSMDPTYGYTF.

The V gene is TRBV5-5, the J gene TRBJ1-1; D uncertain. This CDR3 is built from 12 residues. The V gene's germline CDR1 is SGHKS and CDR2 YYEKEE (reference sequence). V lost 4 bases and J 8 bases, leaving 12 bases between the germline ends. CDR3 residues: CASSDLDREAFF. Written as DNA, the CDR3 is TGTGCCAGCAGCGATCTCGACCGGGAAGCTTTCTTT. The variable domain in full, with the rest retrieved from reference TRBV5-5 and TRBJ1-1, is DAGVTQSPTHLIKTRGQQVTLRCSPISGHKSVSWYQQVLGQGPQFIFQYYEKEERGRGNFPDRFSARQFPNYSSELNVNALLLGDSALYLCASSDLDREAFFGQGTRLTVV.

The chain employs TRBV7-9 and TRBJ2-7, with 7 bases matching TRBD1. Germline V gene sequence: CDR1 SEHNR, CDR2 FQNEAQ (reference sequence). CDR3 length: 15 residues. Trimming took 7 bases from V and 3 from J; bases not matched to a gene: 12. CDR3 in DNA: TGTGCCAGCATCGACCAAGGGACAGCGAGCTACGAGCAGTACTTC. This encodes CASIDQGTASYEQYF.

The chain joins TRBV2 to TRBJ2-3; tentatively, D is TRBD2 (10 bases). Germline V gene lookup returns CDR1 SNHLY and CDR2 FYNNEI. The CDR3 has 19 amino acids. Trimming took 7 bases from V and 3 from J, leaving 29 bases between them. CDR3 amino acids: CASNPGQGLELAGTDTQYF. In DNA, the CDR3 is TGTGCCAGCAATCCGGGACAGGGCTTGGAACTAGCGGGGACAGATACGCAGTATTTT.

The chain is built from TRBV28 and TRBJ1-3; D call uncertain. CDR1 and CDR2 from the germline V gene are MDHEN and SYDVKM. This CDR3 spans 11 amino acids. The V end lost 7 bases, the J end lost 3 bases, and 4 bases lay between the germline ends. The CDR3 sequence is CASKGGNTIYF. The CDR3 nucleotides read TGTGCCAGCAAAGGTGGAAACACCATATATTTT.

This chain joins TRBV5-6 and TRBJ2-3, with D unclear. Between the trimmed V and J ends, which lost 4 bases and 1 base, there was a span of 10 bases. Germline lookup yields CDR1 SGHDT and CDR2 YYEEEE. CDR3 length: 14 amino acids. Here the CDR3 DNA reads TGTGCCAGCAGCCCCCTTTCCCGCACAGATACGCAGTATTTT. Residues: CASSPLSRTDTQYF.

The gene calls are TRBV27 and TRBJ2-1, with a weak D call TRBD1 (6 bases). The germline V gene encodes CDR1 MNHEY and CDR2 SMNVEV (reference sequence). The CDR3 spans 22 residues. V lost 0 bases to trimming and J lost 0 bases, with 27 bases between them. CDR3 sequence reads: CASSLSVRGRGSYFSSYNEQFF. CDR3 DNA: TGTGCCAGCAGTTTATCTGTCAGGGGAAGGGGTTCTTACTTTAGCTCCTACAATGAGCAGTTCTTC.

This rearrangement joins TRBV4-1 to TRBJ2-7; TRBD1 or TRBD2 may be the D gene (5 bases each). CDR1 MGHRA and CDR2 YSYEKL come from the germline V gene. CDR3 length: 14 amino acids. Trimming stripped 3 bases from V and 5 bases from J, with 14 bases between. CDR3 protein: CASSQKGRFDEQYF. In DNA form, the CDR3 reads TGCGCCAGCAGCCAGAAGGGACGGTTCGACGAGCAGTACTTC.

The CDR3 DNA reads TGTGCCAGCAGTTACCAGGGGGCAACTAATGAAAAACTGTTTTTT. As protein: CASSYQGATNEKLFF. The chain couples TRBV6-6 to TRBJ1-4, with 7 bases fitting TRBD1. Germline CDR1 is MNHNY and CDR2 is SVGAGI (reference sequence). CDR3 length equals 15 residues. With V trimmed by 2 bases and J by 0 bases, 0 bases remained unmatched.

The chain couples TRBV10-3 to TRBJ1-2; the D is unclear. V was shortened by 0 bases and J by 3 bases, with 8 bases between the two germline ends. This CDR3 comprises 14 residues. Germline loops: CDR1 ENHRY, CDR2 SYGVKD. Written as DNA, the CDR3 is TGTGCCATCAGTGAGTCCCCAGCCTACTATGGCTACACCTTC. Amino acid sequence: CAISESPAYYGYTF.

V usage is TRBV18 and J usage is TRBJ1-2, with a weak D call TRBD1 (6 bases). The CDR3 extends over 16 amino acids. Germline lookup yields CDR1 KGHSH and CDR2 LQKENI. Trimming took off 3 bases at V and 3 bases at J, with 17 bases between the two ends. CDR3 loop: CASSPYGGGRDYGYTF. For the CDR3, the DNA is TGTGCCAGCTCACCCTACGGGGGGGGCAGGGACTATGGCTACACCTTC.

The V and J genes are TRBV28 and TRBJ1-1; D is ambiguous. V was clipped by 1 base and J by 6 bases, with 18 bases between them. Germline V gene lookup returns CDR1 MDHEN and CDR2 SYDVKM. The CDR3 runs to 16 residues. The CDR3, as DNA: TGTGCCAGCAGTTTATCGCTTTTCTTGGGGAAACCTGAAGCTTTCTTT. It specifies CASSLSLFLGKPEAFF.

This chain links TRBV5-1 with TRBJ1-1; no reliable D call. This CDR3 contains 15 residues. V lost 4 bases to trimming and J lost 4 bases, with 17 bases between them. Germline CDR1 SGHRS, CDR2 YFSETQ. CDR3 amino acids: CASSHLDRGFTEAFF. The CDR3 nucleotides are TGCGCCAGCAGCCACCTCGATCGAGGATTCACTGAAGCTTTCTTT. The full variable domain, completed using reference TRBV5-1 and TRBJ1-1, is KAGVTQTPRYLIKTRGQQVTLSCSPISGHRSVSWYQQTPGQGLQFLFEYFSETQRNKGNFPGRFSGRQFSNSRSEMNVSTLELGDSALYLCASSHLDRGFTEAFFGQGTRLTVV.

Concerning this clone: The same CDR3 can be traced to other DNA sequences in this sample. The chain links TRBV5-1 to TRBJ2-3; D may correspond to TRBD1 or TRBD2 (5 bases each). V dropped 0 bases and J dropped 2 bases, with 10 bases sitting between them. The CDR3 runs to 15 residues. The germline gives CDR1 SGHRS, CDR2 YFSETQ. CDR3 in DNA: TGCGCCAGCAGCTTGGGGGGGACCTCCACAGATACGCAGTATTTT. This gives the protein CASSLGGTSTDTQYF.

The genes are TRBV6-1 and TRBJ2-6; no clear D gene. CDR1 and CDR2 (germline): MNHNS, SASEGT. Trimming took off 5 bases at V and 0 bases at J, with 8 bases between the two ends. This CDR3 spans 15 amino acids. The CDR3 DNA reads TGTGCCAGCAGTCTGGGGTCCTCTGGGGCCAACGTCCTGACTTTC. Its protein is CASSLGSSGANVLTF.

The rearrangement joins TRBV29-1 to TRBJ1-2, with D perhaps TRBD1 (6 bases). The V and J ends lost 7 bases and 5 bases respectively, with 11 bases between them. The CDR3 consists of 11 residues. CDR1 and CDR2 from the germline V gene are SQVTM and ANQGSEA. In nucleotides, the CDR3 is TGCAGCGCATTGGACAGTTATGGCTACACCTTC. Amino acids: CSALDSYGYTF.

This CDR3 is CASRPRTDGYGYTF. The CDR3 nucleotides are TGCGCCAGCCGTCCCCGGACCGACGGGTATGGCTACACCTTC. The V gene is TRBV10-2, the J gene TRBJ1-2; D unresolved. The CDR3 contains 14 residues. Germline-derived CDR1 and CDR2 are WSHSY and SAAADI. V lost 8 bases to trimming and J lost 5 bases, with 18 bases between them.